What follows describes a single TCR beta chain. The antigen remains undetermined. This CDR3 region has 14 residues. V dropped 4 bases and J dropped 8 bases, with 16 bases sitting between them. The germline gives CDR1 SGHRS, CDR2 YFSETQ. These data originate in a study of cytomegalovirus exposure and HLA in healthy donors. Looking at the study overall: The 90 to 150 validation repertoires used a platform that matched the one used for the 666 first-cohort repertoires, as a later analysis reported. Study-wide points: Despite most TCR sequences being rare, some public TCRs occurred in many donors.

A roughly 120-subject validation cohort, separate from the roughly 680-subject first cohort, supplied the donors. Assay: immunoSEQ multiplex PCR; the TCRdb copy retains only in-frame clones and omits some. The sample lists under 70,000 clones, around 89% occurring once. The sample taken for sequencing was PBMCs. This clonotype was sampled from a woman between 18 and 29 years old in good health and CMV-seronegative. J is TRBJ2-1 and V is TRBV5-1, with D possibly being TRBD2 (5 bases). CDR3 nucleotide sequence: TGCGCCAGCAGCGAGGGATACCCACGGGATGAGCAGTTCTTC. Translating gives CASSEGYPRDEQFF.